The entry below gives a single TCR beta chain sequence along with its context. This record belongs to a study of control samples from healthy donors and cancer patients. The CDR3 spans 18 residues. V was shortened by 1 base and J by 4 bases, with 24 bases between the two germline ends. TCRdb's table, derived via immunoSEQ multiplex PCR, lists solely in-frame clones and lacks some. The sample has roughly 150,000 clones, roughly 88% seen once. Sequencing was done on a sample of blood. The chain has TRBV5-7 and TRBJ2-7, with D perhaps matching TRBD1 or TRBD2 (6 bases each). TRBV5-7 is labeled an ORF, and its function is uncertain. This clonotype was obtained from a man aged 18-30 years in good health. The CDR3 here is CASSLIPGETGGRYEQYF. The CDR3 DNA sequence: TGTGCCAGCAGCTTGATCCCGGGGGAGACAGGAGGAAGGTACGAGCAGTACTTC.